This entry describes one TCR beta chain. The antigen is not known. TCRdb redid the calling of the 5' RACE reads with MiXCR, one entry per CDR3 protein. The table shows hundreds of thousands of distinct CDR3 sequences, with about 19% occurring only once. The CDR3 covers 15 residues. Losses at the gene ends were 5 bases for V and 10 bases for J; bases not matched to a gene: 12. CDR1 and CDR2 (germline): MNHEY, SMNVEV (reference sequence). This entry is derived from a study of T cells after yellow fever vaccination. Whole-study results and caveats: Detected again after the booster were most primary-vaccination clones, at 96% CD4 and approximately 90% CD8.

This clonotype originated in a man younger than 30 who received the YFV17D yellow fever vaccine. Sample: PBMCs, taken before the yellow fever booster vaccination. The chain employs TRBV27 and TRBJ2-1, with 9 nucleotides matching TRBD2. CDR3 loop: CASSQSGGSPGEQFF. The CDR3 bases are TGTGCCAGCAGTCAAAGCGGGGGGTCCCCCGGGGAGCAGTTCTTC.